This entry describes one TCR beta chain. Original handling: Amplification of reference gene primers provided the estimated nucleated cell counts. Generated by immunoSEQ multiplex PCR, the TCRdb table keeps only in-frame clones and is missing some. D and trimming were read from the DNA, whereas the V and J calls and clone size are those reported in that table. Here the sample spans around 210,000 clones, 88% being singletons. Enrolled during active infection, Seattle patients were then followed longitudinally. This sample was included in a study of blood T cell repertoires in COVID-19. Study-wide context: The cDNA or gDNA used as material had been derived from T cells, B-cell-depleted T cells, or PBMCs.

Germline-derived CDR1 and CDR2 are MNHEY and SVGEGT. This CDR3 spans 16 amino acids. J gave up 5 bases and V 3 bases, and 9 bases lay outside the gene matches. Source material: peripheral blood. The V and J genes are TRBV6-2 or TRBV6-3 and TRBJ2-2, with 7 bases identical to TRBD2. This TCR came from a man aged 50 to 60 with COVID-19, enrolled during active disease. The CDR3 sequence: CASSYVTGGPTGELFF. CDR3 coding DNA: TGTGCCAGCAGTTATGTAACGGGGGGACCAACCGGGGAGCTGTTTTTT.